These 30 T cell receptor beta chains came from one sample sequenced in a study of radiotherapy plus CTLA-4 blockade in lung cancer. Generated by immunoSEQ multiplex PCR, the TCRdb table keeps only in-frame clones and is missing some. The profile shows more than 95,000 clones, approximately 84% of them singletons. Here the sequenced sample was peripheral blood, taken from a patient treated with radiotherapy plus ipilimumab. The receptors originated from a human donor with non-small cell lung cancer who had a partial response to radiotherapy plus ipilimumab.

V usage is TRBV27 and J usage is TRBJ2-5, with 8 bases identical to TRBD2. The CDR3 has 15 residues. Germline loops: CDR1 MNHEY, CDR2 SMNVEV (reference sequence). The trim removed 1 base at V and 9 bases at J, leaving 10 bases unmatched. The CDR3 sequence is CASSLLAGNGVAQYF. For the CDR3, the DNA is TGTGCCAGCAGTTTATTAGCGGGGAATGGTGTGGCCCAGTACTTC.

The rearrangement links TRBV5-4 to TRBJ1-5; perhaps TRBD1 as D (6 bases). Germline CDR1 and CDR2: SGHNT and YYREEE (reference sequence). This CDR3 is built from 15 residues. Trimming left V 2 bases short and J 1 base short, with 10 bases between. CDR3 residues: CASSLPTGSNQPQHF. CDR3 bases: TGTGCCAGCAGCTTACCGACAGGCAGCAATCAGCCCCAGCATTTT.

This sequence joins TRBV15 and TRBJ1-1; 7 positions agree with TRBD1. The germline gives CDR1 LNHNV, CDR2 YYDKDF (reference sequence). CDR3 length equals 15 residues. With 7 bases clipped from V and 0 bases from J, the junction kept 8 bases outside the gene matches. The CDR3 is CATIKDRVVNTEAFF. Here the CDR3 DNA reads TGTGCCACCATCAAAGACAGGGTTGTGAACACTGAAGCTTTCTTT.

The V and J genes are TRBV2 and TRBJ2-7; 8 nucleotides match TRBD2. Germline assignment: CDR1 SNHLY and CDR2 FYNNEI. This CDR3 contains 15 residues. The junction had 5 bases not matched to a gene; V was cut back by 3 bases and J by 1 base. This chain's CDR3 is CASSELLAGSYEQYF. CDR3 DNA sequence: TGTGCCAGCAGTGAGCTCTTAGCGGGGTCCTACGAGCAGTACTTC.

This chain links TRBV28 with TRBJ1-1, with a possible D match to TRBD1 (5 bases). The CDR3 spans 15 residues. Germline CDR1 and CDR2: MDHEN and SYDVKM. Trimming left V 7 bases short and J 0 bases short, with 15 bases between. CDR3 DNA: TGTGCCAGCAATTCCCGCAGGGCTCTGAACACTGAAGCTTTCTTT. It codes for CASNSRRALNTEAFF.

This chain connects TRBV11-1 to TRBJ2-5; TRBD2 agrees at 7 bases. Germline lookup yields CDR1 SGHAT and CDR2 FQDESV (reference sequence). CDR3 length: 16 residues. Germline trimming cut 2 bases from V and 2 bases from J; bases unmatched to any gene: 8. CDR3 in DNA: TGTGCCAGCAGCTTATCGGCTAGCGGAGGACAAGAGACCCAGTACTTC. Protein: CASSLSASGGQETQYF.

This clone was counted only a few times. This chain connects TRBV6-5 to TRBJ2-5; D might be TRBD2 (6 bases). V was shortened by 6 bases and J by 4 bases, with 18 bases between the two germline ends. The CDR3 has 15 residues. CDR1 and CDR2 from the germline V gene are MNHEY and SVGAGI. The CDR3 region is CASSRDLWEVETQYF. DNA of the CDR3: TGTGCCAGCAGCCGAGACTTGTGGGAGGTAGAGACCCAGTACTTC.

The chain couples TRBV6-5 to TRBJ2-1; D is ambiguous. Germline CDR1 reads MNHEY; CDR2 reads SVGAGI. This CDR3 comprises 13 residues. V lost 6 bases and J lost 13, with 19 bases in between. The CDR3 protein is CASSSGSIQPQFF. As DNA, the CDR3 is TGTGCCAGCAGCTCCGGGTCGATTCAACCTCAGTTCTTC.

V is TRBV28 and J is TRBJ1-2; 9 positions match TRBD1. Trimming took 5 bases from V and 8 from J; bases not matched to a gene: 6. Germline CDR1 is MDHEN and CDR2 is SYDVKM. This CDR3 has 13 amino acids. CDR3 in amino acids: CASSRTGGLGYTF. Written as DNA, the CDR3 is TGTGCCAGCAGTCGTACAGGGGGCCTCGGCTACACCTTC.

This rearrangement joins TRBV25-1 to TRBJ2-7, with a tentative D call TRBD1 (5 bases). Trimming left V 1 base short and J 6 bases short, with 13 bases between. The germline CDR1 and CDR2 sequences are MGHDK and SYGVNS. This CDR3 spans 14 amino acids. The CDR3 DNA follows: TGTGCCAGCAGTGAATTAAGCAGGGAAGGCGAGCAGTACTTC. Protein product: CASSELSREGEQYF.

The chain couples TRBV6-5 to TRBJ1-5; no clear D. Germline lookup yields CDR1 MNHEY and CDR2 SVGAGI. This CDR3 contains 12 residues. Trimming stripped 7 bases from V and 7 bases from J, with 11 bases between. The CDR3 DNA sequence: TGTGCCAGCACCGGGCGGGAACAGCCCCAGCATTTT. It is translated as CASTGREQPQHF.

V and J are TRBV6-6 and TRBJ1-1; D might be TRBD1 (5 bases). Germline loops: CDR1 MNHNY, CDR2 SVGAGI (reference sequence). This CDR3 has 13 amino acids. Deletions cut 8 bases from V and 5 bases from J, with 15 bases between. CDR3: CASAGGLRTEAFF. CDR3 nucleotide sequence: TGTGCCAGCGCGGGGGGTTTGAGGACTGAAGCTTTCTTT.

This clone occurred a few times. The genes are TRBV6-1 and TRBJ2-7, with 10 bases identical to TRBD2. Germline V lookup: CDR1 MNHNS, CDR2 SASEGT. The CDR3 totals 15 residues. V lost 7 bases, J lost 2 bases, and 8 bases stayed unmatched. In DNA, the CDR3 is TGTGCCAGCAATCGAGCCGGACTAGCGGCCTACGAGCAGTACTTC. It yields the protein CASNRAGLAAYEQYF.

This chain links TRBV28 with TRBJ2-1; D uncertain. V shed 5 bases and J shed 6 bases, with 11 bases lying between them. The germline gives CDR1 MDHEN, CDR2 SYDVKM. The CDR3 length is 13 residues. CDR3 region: CASSRRLLNEQFF. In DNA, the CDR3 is TGTGCCAGCAGTCGTAGACTTCTCAATGAGCAGTTCTTC.

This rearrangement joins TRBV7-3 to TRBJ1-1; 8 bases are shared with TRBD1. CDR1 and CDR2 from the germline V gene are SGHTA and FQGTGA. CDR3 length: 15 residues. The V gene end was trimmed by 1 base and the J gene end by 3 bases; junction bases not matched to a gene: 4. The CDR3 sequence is CASSLRGQDDTEAFF. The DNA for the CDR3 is TGTGCCAGCAGCTTAAGGGGACAGGACGACACTGAAGCTTTCTTT.

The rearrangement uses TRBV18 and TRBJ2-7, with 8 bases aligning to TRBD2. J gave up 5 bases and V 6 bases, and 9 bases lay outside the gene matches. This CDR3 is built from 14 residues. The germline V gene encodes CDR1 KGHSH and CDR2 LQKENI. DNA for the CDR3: TGTGCCAGCTCCTGGGCGGGAGGATCCGACGAGCAGTACGTC. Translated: CASSWAGGSDEQYV.

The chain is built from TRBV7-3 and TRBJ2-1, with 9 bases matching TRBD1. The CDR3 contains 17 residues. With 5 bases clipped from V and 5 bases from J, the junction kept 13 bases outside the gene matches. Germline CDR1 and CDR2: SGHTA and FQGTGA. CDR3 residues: CASSALGDRASNNEQFF. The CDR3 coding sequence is TGTGCCAGCAGCGCCCTCGGGGACAGGGCTTCCAACAATGAGCAGTTCTTC.

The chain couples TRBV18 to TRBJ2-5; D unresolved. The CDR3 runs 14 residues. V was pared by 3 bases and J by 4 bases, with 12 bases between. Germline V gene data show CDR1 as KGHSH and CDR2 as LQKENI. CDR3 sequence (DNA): TGTGCCAGCTCACCGGCTGGCCGAGGAGAGACCCAGTACTTC. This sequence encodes CASSPAGRGETQYF.

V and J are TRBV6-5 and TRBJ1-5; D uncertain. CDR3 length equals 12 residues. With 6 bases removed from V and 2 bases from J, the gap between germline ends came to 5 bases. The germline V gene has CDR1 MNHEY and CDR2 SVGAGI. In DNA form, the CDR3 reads TGTGCCAGCAGGGGCGGCAATCAGCCCCAGCATTTT. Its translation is CASRGGNQPQHF.

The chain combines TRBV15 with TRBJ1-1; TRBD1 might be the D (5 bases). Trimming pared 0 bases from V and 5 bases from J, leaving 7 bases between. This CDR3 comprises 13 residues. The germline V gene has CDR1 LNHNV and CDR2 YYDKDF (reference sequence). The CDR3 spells CATSRDGGTEAFF. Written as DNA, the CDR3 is TGTGCCACCAGCAGAGACGGGGGGACTGAAGCTTTCTTT. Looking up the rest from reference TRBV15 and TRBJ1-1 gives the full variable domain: DAMVIQNPRYQVTQFGKPVTLSCSQTLNHNVMYWYQQKSSQAPKLLFHYYDKDFNNEADTPDNFQSRRPNTSFCFLDIRSPGLGDTAMYLCATSRDGGTEAFFGQGTRLTVV.

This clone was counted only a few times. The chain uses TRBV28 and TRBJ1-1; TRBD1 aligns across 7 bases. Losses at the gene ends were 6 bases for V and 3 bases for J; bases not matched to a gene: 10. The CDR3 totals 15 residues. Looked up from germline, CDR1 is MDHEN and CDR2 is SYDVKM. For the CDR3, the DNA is TGTGCCAGCAGCGGAGGGGGCCAAGGAGACACTGAAGCTTTCTTT. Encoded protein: CASSGGGQGDTEAFF.

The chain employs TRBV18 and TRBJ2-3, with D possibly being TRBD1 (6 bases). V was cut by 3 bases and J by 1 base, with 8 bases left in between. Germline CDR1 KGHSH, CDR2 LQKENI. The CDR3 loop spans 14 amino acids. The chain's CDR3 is CASSPAGGTDTQYF. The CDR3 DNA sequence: TGTGCCAGCTCACCTGCAGGGGGCACAGATACGCAGTATTTT.

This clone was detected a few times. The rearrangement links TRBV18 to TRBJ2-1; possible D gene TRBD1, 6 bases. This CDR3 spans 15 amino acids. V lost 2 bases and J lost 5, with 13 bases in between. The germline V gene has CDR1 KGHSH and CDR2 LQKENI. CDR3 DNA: TGTGCCAGCTCACCATTGGGAAGGACAGACAATGAGCAGTTCTTC. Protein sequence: CASSPLGRTDNEQFF. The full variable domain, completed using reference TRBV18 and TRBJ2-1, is NAGVMQNPRHLVRRRGQEARLRCSPMKGHSHVYWYRQLPEEGLKFMVYLQKENIIDESGMPKERFSAEFPKEGPSILRIQQVVRGDSAAYFCASSPLGRTDNEQFFGPGTRLTVL.

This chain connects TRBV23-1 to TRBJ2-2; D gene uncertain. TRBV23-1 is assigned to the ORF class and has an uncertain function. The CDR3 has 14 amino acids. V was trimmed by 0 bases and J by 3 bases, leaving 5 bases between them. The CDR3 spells CASSQSRDTGELFF. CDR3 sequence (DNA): TGCGCCAGCAGTCAATCAAGAGACACCGGGGAGCTGTTTTTT.

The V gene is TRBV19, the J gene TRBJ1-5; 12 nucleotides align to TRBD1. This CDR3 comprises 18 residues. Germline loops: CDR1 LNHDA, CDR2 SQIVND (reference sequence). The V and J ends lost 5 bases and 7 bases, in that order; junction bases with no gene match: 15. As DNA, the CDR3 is TGTGCCAGTAGTGAACTTACCGGGACAGGGGGCAGTAGACAGCCCCAGCATTTT. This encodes CASSELTGTGGSRQPQHF.

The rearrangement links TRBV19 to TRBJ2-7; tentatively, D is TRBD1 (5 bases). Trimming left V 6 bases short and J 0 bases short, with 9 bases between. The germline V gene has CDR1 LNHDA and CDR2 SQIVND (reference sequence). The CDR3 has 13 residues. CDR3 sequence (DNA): TGTGCCAGTAGACCCAGGGACTCCTACGAGCAGTACTTC. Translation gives CASRPRDSYEQYF.

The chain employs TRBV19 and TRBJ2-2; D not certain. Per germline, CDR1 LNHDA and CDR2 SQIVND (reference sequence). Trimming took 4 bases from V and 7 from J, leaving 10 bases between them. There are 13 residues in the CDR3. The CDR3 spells CASSSRPGGELFF. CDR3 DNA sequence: TGTGCCAGTAGTAGTAGACCGGGCGGGGAGCTGTTTTTT.

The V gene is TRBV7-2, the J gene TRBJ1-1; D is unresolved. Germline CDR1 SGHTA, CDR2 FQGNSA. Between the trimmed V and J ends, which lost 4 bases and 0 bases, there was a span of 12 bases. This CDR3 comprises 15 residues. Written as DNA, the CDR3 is TGTGCCAGCAGCTGGAGACGGAGTATGAACACTGAAGCTTTCTTT. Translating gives CASSWRRSMNTEAFF.

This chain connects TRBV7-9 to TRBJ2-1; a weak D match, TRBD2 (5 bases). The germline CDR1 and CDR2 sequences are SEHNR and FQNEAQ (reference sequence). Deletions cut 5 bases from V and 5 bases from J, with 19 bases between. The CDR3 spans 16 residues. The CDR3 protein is CASSAYRGNGNNEQFF. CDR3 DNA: TGTGCCAGCAGCGCCTACAGAGGGAACGGAAACAATGAGCAGTTCTTC.

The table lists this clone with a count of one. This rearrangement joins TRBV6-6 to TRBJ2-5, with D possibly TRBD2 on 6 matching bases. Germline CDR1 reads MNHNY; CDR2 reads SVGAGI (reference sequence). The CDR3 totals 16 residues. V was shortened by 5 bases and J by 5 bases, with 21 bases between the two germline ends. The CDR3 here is CASSTTKQGGRETQYF. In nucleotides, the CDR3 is TGTGCCAGCAGTACGACAAAGCAGGGAGGACGGGAGACCCAGTACTTC.